This passage covers 26 T cell receptor beta chains from one sample sequenced in a study of blood T cell repertoires in COVID-19. The assay was immunoSEQ multiplex PCR, and TCRdb's table has in-frame clones only and misses some. This table holds around 230,000 clones, around 80% found once. The sequencing sample was made of peripheral blood. These receptors were obtained from a woman aged 45-60 years with acute or convalescent COVID-19.

J is TRBJ2-3 and V is TRBV29-1; 9 bases line up with TRBD2. Germline V CDR1 and CDR2: SQVTM, ANQGSEA. The CDR3 covers 15 residues. V lost 3 bases and J lost 3; bases outside the gene matches: 7. The DNA for the CDR3 is TGCAGCGTTGAGAGTAGCGGGAGTATGACAGATACGCAGTATTTT. Its translation is CSVESSGSMTDTQYF.

The V and J genes are TRBV6-5 and TRBJ2-7; TRBD2 agrees at 7 bases. The trim removed 8 bases at V and 0 bases at J, leaving 4 bases unmatched. There are 13 residues in the CDR3. Germline V gene data show CDR1 as MNHEY and CDR2 as SVGAGI. This CDR3 reads CASRGGSSYEQYF. The CDR3 nucleotides are TGTGCCAGCCGAGGCGGGAGCTCCTACGAGCAGTACTTC.

DNA for the CDR3: TGCGCCAGCAGTGACCCGACTAGGGAAGGCTACAATGAGCAGTTCTTC. Translating gives CASSDPTREGYNEQFF. This chain connects TRBV10-1 to TRBJ2-1; D is perhaps TRBD2 (6 bases). V was trimmed by 3 bases and J by 3 bases, leaving 15 bases between them. The CDR3 loop spans 16 amino acids. CDR1 is WNHNN and CDR2 is SYGVQD in the germline V gene (reference sequence).

V is TRBV6-5 and J is TRBJ1-2; 12 positions match TRBD1. Germline V gene sequence: CDR1 MNHEY, CDR2 SVGAGI. The CDR3 is made up of 13 amino acids. Trimming removed 10 bases from V and 4 bases from J; junction bases left unmatched: 4. The CDR3 reads CATRDRGPYGYTF. The DNA for the CDR3 is TGTGCCACCCGGGACAGGGGGCCCTATGGCTACACCTTC.

The gene calls are TRBV3-1 (or the pseudogene TRBV3-2) and TRBJ2-7; D is unresolved. CDR1 and CDR2 (germline): LGHDT, YNNKEL (reference sequence). There are 14 residues in the CDR3. The V and J ends lost 2 bases and 3 bases respectively, with 11 bases between them. For the CDR3, the DNA is TGTGCCAGCAGCCAATCAGACTCCATCTACGAGCAGTACTTC. Amino acids: CASSQSDSIYEQYF.

This rearrangement joins TRBV10-2 to TRBJ2-2, with TRBD1 identical over 10 bases. This CDR3 has 14 amino acids. Germline CDR1 is WSHSY and CDR2 is SAAADI. V lost 6 bases, J lost 3 bases, and 1 base stayed unmatched. Here the CDR3 DNA reads TGCGCCAGCAGGGACAGGGGGGACACCGGGGAGCTGTTTTTT. Amino acids: CASRDRGDTGELFF.

V and J are TRBV14 and TRBJ2-3, with TRBD2 matching over 11 bases. Looked up from germline, CDR1 is SGHDN and CDR2 is FVKESK. This CDR3 region has 19 residues. V lost 4 bases and J lost 4; bases outside the gene matches: 16. In DNA, the CDR3 is TGTGCCAGCAGCCTCCAAAGACTAGCGGGGCAGAGGGGATCAGATACGCAGTATTTT. Amino acids: CASSLQRLAGQRGSDTQYF.

The chain carries TRBV27 and TRBJ1-5, with 7 bases matching TRBD1. From germline, CDR1 is MNHEY and CDR2 SMNVEV (reference sequence). The length of the CDR3 is 14 residues. V dropped 5 bases and J dropped 4; count of bases not matched to a gene: 5. CDR3 amino acids: CASSAKGANQPQHF. CDR3 nucleotides: TGTGCCAGCAGTGCGAAGGGGGCGAATCAGCCCCAGCATTTT.

J is TRBJ1-5 and V is TRBV20-1; D may be TRBD1 (6 bases). This CDR3 has 14 residues. Germline V CDR1 and CDR2: DFQATT, SNEGSKA (reference sequence). Trimming took 3 bases from V and 3 from J, leaving 12 bases between them. The CDR3 DNA is TGCAGTGCTAGTTGGGACATGACCAATCAGCCCCAGCATTTT. Amino acid sequence: CSASWDMTNQPQHF.

This chain connects TRBV6-6 to TRBJ1-2; D is ambiguous. Germline CDR1 is MNHNY and CDR2 is SVGAGI (reference sequence). The CDR3 runs 14 residues. The V end was cut by 4 bases, the J end by 0 bases, with 9 bases between. The CDR3 bases are TGTGCCAGCAGTTCTGAGAATTCTAACTATGGCTACACCTTC. This translates into CASSSENSNYGYTF.

On this clone: Other DNA sequences in this sample translate to the same CDR3. The genes are TRBV6-5 and TRBJ1-1; D perhaps matches TRBD1 (5 bases). Trimming took 5 bases from V and 1 from J, leaving 8 bases between them. The length of the CDR3 is 13 residues. Germline loops: CDR1 MNHEY, CDR2 SVGAGI. CDR3 in DNA: TGTGCCAGCAGTCGGGGGGGGAACACTGAAGCTTTCTTT. It translates to CASSRGGNTEAFF.

CDR3 sequence (DNA): TGTGCCAGCAGACGACAGGGGGTCTATGGCTACACCTTC. Protein product: CASRRQGVYGYTF. The chain joins TRBV2 to TRBJ1-2, with 9 bases that match TRBD1. CDR3 length: 13 residues. CDR1 SNHLY and CDR2 FYNNEI come from the germline V gene. The V gene end was trimmed by 6 bases and the J gene end by 4 bases; junction bases not matched to a gene: 3.

J is TRBJ2-7 and V is TRBV5-5, with D maybe TRBD2 (7 bases). V lost 4 bases, J lost 2 bases, and 16 bases lay in between. CDR1 is SGHKS, CDR2 YYEKEE, per germline (reference sequence). This CDR3 spans 15 amino acids. CDR3 bases: TGTGCCAGCAGCCCCGGGGGGCCCTTTCCCTACGAGCAGTACTTC. Protein product: CASSPGGPFPYEQYF.

This chain connects TRBV29-1 to TRBJ1-2; maybe TRBD1 (6 bases). The CDR3 is 15 amino acids. Trimming shortened V by 7 bases and J by 8 bases, and 26 bases separated the two germline ends. The V gene's germline CDR1 is SQVTM and CDR2 ANQGSEA. CDR3 nucleotides: TGCAGCGCTGGGGTAACAGGGACCCTGGCCGGGGGCTACACCTTC. It is translated as CSAGVTGTLAGGYTF. Drawing the rest from reference TRBV29-1 and TRBJ1-2, the complete variable domain is SAVISQKPSRDICQRGTSLTIQCQVDSQVTMMFWYRQQPGQSLTLIATANQGSEATYESGFVIDKFPISRPNLTFSTLTVSNMSPEDSSIYLCSAGVTGTLAGGYTFGSGTRLTVV.

The chain employs TRBV5-1 and TRBJ2-1; TRBD1 aligns across 8 bases. V gave up 4 bases and J gave up 12 bases; unmatched junction bases: 15. Germline V gene data show CDR1 as SGHRS and CDR2 as YFSETQ. The CDR3 runs 15 residues. This CDR3 reads CASSDQGAPEGGQFF. The CDR3 nucleotides read TGCGCCAGCAGCGATCAGGGGGCCCCAGAAGGTGGGCAGTTCTTC.

The chain's CDR3 is CASSRNGQGNEQYF. In DNA form, the CDR3 reads TGTGCCAGCTCACGGAACGGACAGGGGAACGAGCAGTACTTC. This chain links TRBV18 with TRBJ2-7; 9 bases align to TRBD1. The V and J ends lost 4 bases and 5 bases, in that order; junction bases with no gene match: 6. CDR1 is KGHSH and CDR2 is LQKENI in the germline V gene. The CDR3 is 14 amino acids.

The V and J genes are TRBV19 and TRBJ2-7, with TRBD2 matching over 7 bases. This CDR3 contains 19 residues. Germline V gene sequence: CDR1 LNHDA, CDR2 SQIVND (reference sequence). Unmatched junction bases numbered 16, after V lost 2 bases and J lost 0 bases. DNA of the CDR3: TGTGCCAGTAGTATATTCTTATATGCCGGTAGCGGGTACTCCTACGAGCAGTACTTC. Its translation is CASSIFLYAGSGYSYEQYF.

The chain has TRBV7-2 and TRBJ2-3; 11 bases map to TRBD2. The germline V gene has CDR1 SGHTA and CDR2 FQGNSA. The CDR3 has 17 residues. V gave up 0 bases and J gave up 0 bases; unmatched junction bases: 2. Here the CDR3 DNA reads TGTGCCAGCAGCTTAGCCCGGACTAGCGGGAGCACAGATACGCAGTATTTT. Protein: CASSLARTSGSTDTQYF.

The chain links TRBV14 to TRBJ1-1, with no clear D. This CDR3 spans 16 amino acids. The V gene's germline CDR1 is SGHDN and CDR2 FVKESK. Trimming took off 4 bases at V and 0 bases at J, with 15 bases between the two ends. CDR3 in amino acids: CASSPHYSLLNTEAFF. CDR3 nucleotides: TGTGCCAGCAGCCCTCATTACAGCCTATTGAACACTGAAGCTTTCTTT.

This chain joins TRBV2 and TRBJ2-7, with 9 nucleotides matching TRBD2. Germline V gene lookup returns CDR1 SNHLY and CDR2 FYNNEI. The CDR3 contains 13 residues. After removal of 6 bases from V and 3 bases from J, the junction contained 3 bases not matched to a gene. CDR3 in amino acids: CASRVTSGYEQYF. The CDR3 nucleotides are TGTGCCAGCAGAGTGACTAGCGGCTACGAGCAGTACTTC.

CDR3 sequence (DNA): TGTGCCAGCAAGGAAAGACTAGCGCCTTACAATGAGCAGTTCTTC. As protein: CASKERLAPYNEQFF. V gene TRBV2 combines with J gene TRBJ2-1, with 8 bases identical to TRBD2. The length of the CDR3 is 15 residues. The germline CDR1 and CDR2 sequences are SNHLY and FYNNEI. The junction had 9 bases not matched to a gene; V was cut back by 7 bases and J by 4 bases.

The chain links TRBV19 to TRBJ1-5, with 7 bases lining up with TRBD1. The CDR3 runs 14 residues. V shed 10 bases and J 8 bases; nucleotides not matched to a gene: 14. The germline CDR1 and CDR2 sequences are LNHDA and SQIVND (reference sequence). CDR3 residues: CAIPRGDPREPQHF. For the CDR3, the DNA is TGTGCCATTCCCAGGGGGGACCCGAGGGAGCCCCAGCATTTT. The full variable domain, completed using reference TRBV19 and TRBJ1-5, is DGGITQSPKYLFRKEGQNVTLSCEQNLNHDAMYWYRQDPGQGLRLIYYSQIVNDFQKGDIAEGYSVSREKKESFPLTVTSAQKNPTAFYLCAIPRGDPREPQHFGDGTRLSIL.

The chain has TRBV5-4 and TRBJ2-1; TRBD2 matches 13 bases. The CDR3 is made up of 15 amino acids. The junction had 6 bases not matched to a gene; V was cut back by 3 bases and J by 9 bases. Germline-derived CDR1 and CDR2 are SGHNT and YYREEE (reference sequence). CDR3: CASSSGLAGQIEQFF. The CDR3 nucleotides read TGTGCCAGCAGCTCGGGACTAGCGGGACAGATTGAGCAGTTCTTC.

CDR3 bases: TGCGCCAGCAGCTTGGGAGAACTCCATGAAAAACTGTTTTTT. Amino acid sequence: CASSLGELHEKLFF. The rearrangement links TRBV5-1 to TRBJ1-4, with D uncertain. Germline V gene lookup returns CDR1 SGHRS and CDR2 YFSETQ. The CDR3 has 14 amino acids. Deletions cut 0 bases from V and 6 bases from J, with 9 bases between.

The genes are TRBV6-6 and TRBJ1-2; D uncertain. Germline CDR1 is MNHNY and CDR2 is SVGAGI (reference sequence). Trimming pared 0 bases from V and 6 bases from J, leaving 11 bases between. The CDR3 runs to 14 residues. CDR3 sequence reads: CASSYSAVVDGYTF. The CDR3 DNA follows: TGTGCCAGCAGTTACTCGGCGGTGGTTGATGGCTACACCTTC.

The chain links TRBV29-1 to TRBJ2-2; 14 bases align to TRBD2. The CDR3 spans 17 residues. CDR1 SQVTM and CDR2 ANQGSEA come from the germline V gene. V shed 6 bases, J shed 0 bases, and the junction held 6 bases outside the gene matches. This CDR3 reads CSVRLAGGPANTGELFF. CDR3 in DNA: TGCAGCGTCCGACTAGCGGGAGGGCCAGCGAACACCGGGGAGCTGTTTTTT.